One sample yielded the 24 T cell receptor beta chains listed below, sequenced in a study of blood T cell repertoires in COVID-19. Using immunoSEQ multiplex PCR, the repertoire was profiled, and TCRdb retains in-frame clones only, with some absent. The table includes over 400,000 clones, approximately 85% detected once. Sequencing was done on a sample of peripheral blood. All receptors come from a human donor in a cohort sampled during active COVID-19.

This clone appeared once. This chain links TRBV18 with TRBJ1-1; D is uncertain. The CDR3 runs to 15 residues. Germline lookup yields CDR1 KGHSH and CDR2 LQKENI. V was clipped by 2 bases and J by 1 base, with 11 bases between them. The CDR3 region is CASSPNPRQNTEAFF. DNA of the CDR3: TGTGCCAGCTCACCAAATCCGAGACAGAACACTGAAGCTTTCTTT.

This sequence joins TRBV28 and TRBJ1-2; 9 nucleotides match TRBD1. The CDR3 loop spans 14 amino acids. The junction had 9 bases not matched to a gene; V was cut back by 5 bases and J by 8 bases. Germline lookup yields CDR1 MDHEN and CDR2 SYDVKM. The chain's CDR3 is CASSPGTGLRGYTF. In DNA, the CDR3 is TGTGCCAGCAGTCCAGGGACAGGGCTTAGGGGCTACACCTTC.

This clone has a single count. The genes are TRBV3-1 (or the pseudogene TRBV3-2) and TRBJ2-7, with D perhaps TRBD2 (5 bases). Trimming took 8 bases from V and 2 from J, leaving 16 bases between them. The CDR3 spans 14 residues. Germline assignment: CDR1 LGHDT and CDR2 YNNKEL (reference sequence). CDR3 protein: CASEEADRPYEQYF. The CDR3 DNA follows: TGTGCCAGCGAGGAAGCGGACCGCCCCTACGAGCAGTACTTC.

V gene TRBV27 combines with J gene TRBJ2-7; 7 nucleotides line up with TRBD1. Per the germline V gene, CDR1 is MNHEY and CDR2 is SMNVEV (reference sequence). Germline trimming cut 6 bases from V and 5 bases from J; bases unmatched to any gene: 7. The CDR3 has 13 amino acids. CDR3 sequence reads: CASSRDRVHEQYF. The CDR3 nucleotides are TGTGCCAGCAGCCGCGACAGGGTTCACGAGCAGTACTTC.

This chain connects TRBV3-1 (or the pseudogene TRBV3-2) to TRBJ1-1; 8 bases match TRBD1. V lost 2 bases and J lost 4; bases outside the gene matches: 3. Per germline, CDR1 LGHDT and CDR2 YNNKEL (reference sequence). The CDR3 consists of 14 residues. The CDR3: CASSQLGTGTEAFF. The CDR3 region has the DNA TGTGCCAGCAGCCAATTAGGGACAGGCACTGAAGCTTTCTTT.

CDR3 bases: TGTGCCAGCAGTTTAGGCGGGACAGGGACCCACTATGGCTACACCTTC. Residues: CASSLGGTGTHYGYTF. This chain links TRBV27 with TRBJ1-2; 9 positions match TRBD1. CDR3 size: 16 residues. The germline CDR1 and CDR2 sequences are MNHEY and SMNVEV (reference sequence). The V segment lost 2 bases and the J segment 3 bases; nucleotides outside the gene matches: 7.

The chain joins TRBV7-8 to TRBJ1-2; the D gene is possibly TRBD1 (6 bases). The CDR3 runs 15 residues. The germline V gene has CDR1 SGHVS and CDR2 FQNEAQ. Trimming left V 1 base short and J 1 base short, with 10 bases between. CDR3 nucleotides: TGTGCCAGCAGCTTAGGAGGGGGTTTTAACTATGGCTACACCTTC. It specifies CASSLGGGFNYGYTF. The whole variable domain, filled in from reference TRBV7-8 and TRBJ1-2, reads GAGVSQSPRYKVAKRGQDVALRCDPISGHVSLFWYQQALGQGPEFLTYFQNEAQLDKSGLPSDRFFAERPEGSVSTLKIQRTQQEDSAVYLCASSLGGGFNYGYTFGSGTRLTVV.

This rearrangement joins TRBV7-9 to TRBJ2-3, with TRBD2 identical over 7 bases. The CDR3 is 15 amino acids. The trim removed 3 bases at V and 2 bases at J, leaving 5 bases unmatched. CDR1 and CDR2 from the germline V gene are SEHNR and FQNEAQ (reference sequence). The CDR3 is CASSFSGYPTDTQYF. The CDR3 DNA follows: TGTGCCAGCAGCTTTAGCGGGTACCCCACAGATACGCAGTATTTT.

This chain links TRBV5-1 with TRBJ1-1; tentative D call: TRBD1 (6 bases). Per the germline V gene, CDR1 is SGHRS and CDR2 is YFSETQ. Trimming shortened V by 4 bases and J by 5 bases, and 18 bases separated the two germline ends. The CDR3 extends over 15 amino acids. CDR3 residues: CASSRGGGPVTEAFF. In DNA form, the CDR3 reads TGCGCCAGCAGCCGCGGGGGCGGCCCGGTGACTGAAGCTTTCTTT.

The rearrangement uses TRBV5-1 and TRBJ2-7; TRBD2 matches at 7 bases. The CDR3 runs 15 residues. Germline CDR1 is SGHRS and CDR2 is YFSETQ. Trimming at V came to 4 bases and at J to 4 bases, leaving 11 bases not matched to a gene. The CDR3 here is CASSVGLGGRYEQYF. The CDR3 DNA follows: TGCGCCAGCAGCGTCGGTCTGGGGGGGAGATACGAGCAGTACTTC.

The chain is built from TRBV7-3 and TRBJ1-1; no firm D call. The V gene lost 3 bases and the J gene lost 4 bases, with 12 bases spanning the gap. Germline values: CDR1 SGHTA, CDR2 FQGTGA. The CDR3 is made up of 14 amino acids. In DNA, the CDR3 is TGTGCCAGCAGCTTCACCGGGCTAGCCACTGAAGCTTTCTTT. Translation gives CASSFTGLATEAFF. Full variable domain (outside the CDR3, taken from reference TRBV7-3 and TRBJ1-1): GAGVSQTPSNKVTEKGKYVELRCDPISGHTALYWYRQSLGQGPEFLIYFQGTGAADDSGLPNDRFFAVRPEGSVSTLKIQRTERGDSAVYLCASSFTGLATEAFFGQGTRLTVV.

The genes are TRBV11-2 and TRBJ2-5, with D maybe TRBD2 (5 bases). The V gene's germline CDR1 is SGHAT and CDR2 FQNNGV. V was shortened by 2 bases and J by 5 bases, with 12 bases between the two germline ends. CDR3 length: 14 amino acids. CDR3 sequence (DNA): TGTGCCAGCAGCTTATTGAGGGCCGCGGAGACCCAGTACTTC. Translating gives CASSLLRAAETQYF. Full variable domain (missing parts from reference TRBV11-2 and TRBJ2-5): EAGVAQSPRYKIIEKRQSVAFWCNPISGHATLYWYQQILGQGPKLLIQFQNNGVVDDSQLPKDRFSAERLKGVDSTLKIQPAKLEDSAVYLCASSLLRAAETQYFGPGTRLLVL.

The chain combines TRBV27 with TRBJ2-3; D may be TRBD2 (5 bases). The germline V gene has CDR1 MNHEY and CDR2 SMNVEV (reference sequence). The germline V and J ends were trimmed by 4 bases and 0 bases, with 17 bases remaining between them. The CDR3 is 17 residues long. The CDR3 reads CASSSLQRSASTDTQYF. In nucleotides, the CDR3 is TGTGCCAGCAGTTCCCTCCAGCGGAGTGCTAGCACAGATACGCAGTATTTT.

The V call is TRBV20-1, the J call TRBJ2-3; D unresolved. The CDR3 is 11 residues long. V shed 6 bases and J shed 4 bases, with 8 bases lying between them. Germline values: CDR1 DFQATT, CDR2 SNEGSKA (reference sequence). The chain's CDR3 is CSANHADTQYF. CDR3 nucleotides: TGCAGTGCCAATCATGCAGATACGCAGTATTTT.

The genes are TRBV11-2 and TRBJ2-3; unclear D gene. CDR3 length: 11 residues. Germline V CDR1 and CDR2: SGHAT, FQNNGV. The V gene lost 6 bases and the J gene lost 6 bases, with 7 bases spanning the gap. CDR3 protein: CASRKRDTQYF. Here the CDR3 DNA reads TGTGCCAGCAGGAAGAGGGATACGCAGTATTTT.

A single count supports this clone. This sequence joins TRBV5-8 and TRBJ1-2, with 10 bases that match TRBD1. This CDR3 has 14 residues. Germline CDR1 SGHTS, CDR2 YDEGEE. V gave up 6 bases and J gave up 8 bases; unmatched junction bases: 10. CDR3 loop: CASTTRQGAGGYTF. Written as DNA, the CDR3 is TGTGCCAGCACCACACGACAGGGGGCAGGGGGCTACACCTTC.

The chain uses TRBV3-1 (or the pseudogene TRBV3-2) and TRBJ1-2; maybe TRBD1 (6 bases). The V gene lost 4 bases and the J gene lost 4 bases, with 16 bases spanning the gap. The CDR3 has 15 amino acids. Germline CDR1 LGHDT, CDR2 YNNKEL (reference sequence). The CDR3 reads CASSLGGGPVYGYTF. In DNA, the CDR3 is TGTGCCAGCAGCCTCGGCGGGGGGCCAGTCTATGGCTACACCTTC.

The chain uses TRBV6-5 and TRBJ1-1; no definite D call. Per germline, CDR1 MNHEY and CDR2 SVGAGI. V gave up 4 bases and J gave up 4 bases, with 10 bases separating them. CDR3 length equals 13 residues. In nucleotides, the CDR3 is TGTGCCAGCAGTTCCCCGGGAACCACTGAAGCTTTCTTT. Translation gives CASSSPGTTEAFF.

The chain carries TRBV9 and TRBJ2-1; D gene uncertain. Trimming removed 3 bases at V and 4 bases at J, with 14 bases between. Germline V CDR1 and CDR2: SGDLS, YYNGEE. CDR3 length: 15 residues. The CDR3 nucleotides are TGTGCCAGCAGCGCCACGTTAGAGAGGTACAATGAGCAGTTCTTC. Protein product: CASSATLERYNEQFF. The variable domain in full, with the rest retrieved from reference TRBV9 and TRBJ2-1, is DSGVTQTPKHLITATGQRVTLRCSPRSGDLSVYWYQQSLDQGLQFLIQYYNGEERAKGNILERFSAQQFPDLHSELNLSSLELGDSALYFCASSATLERYNEQFFGPGTRLTVL.

This chain joins TRBV7-2 and TRBJ2-5, with TRBD1 as a possible D gene (6 bases). The CDR3 consists of 15 residues. Germline assignment: CDR1 SGHTA and CDR2 FQGNSA. The V end lost 1 base, the J end lost 4 bases, and 13 bases lay between the germline ends. For the CDR3, the DNA is TGTGCCAGCAGCTTAGTAACAGGGCGGGTAGAGACCCAGTACTTC. This translates into CASSLVTGRVETQYF.

This clone occurred a few times. This chain connects TRBV18 to TRBJ1-2; D gene uncertain. V was trimmed by 3 bases and J by 4 bases, leaving 12 bases between them. Germline V lookup: CDR1 KGHSH, CDR2 LQKENI. The CDR3 sequence is 14 residues long. The CDR3 DNA is TGTGCCAGCTCACCGGCGGCTAATTCCTATGGCTACACCTTC. Its translation: CASSPAANSYGYTF.

The CDR3 DNA reads TGTGCCAGCAGCGTAGACAGCAACTCTGGGGCCAACGTCCTGACTTTC. Protein product: CASSVDSNSGANVLTF. V usage is TRBV9 and J usage is TRBJ2-6; D unresolved. The CDR3 length is 16 residues. V lost 0 bases and J lost 0, with 7 bases in between. Germline assignment: CDR1 SGDLS and CDR2 YYNGEE.

The V and J genes are TRBV7-6 and TRBJ1-1; weak D call: TRBD1 (6 bases). The CDR3 is 15 amino acids. Germline V gives CDR1 SGHVS, CDR2 FNYEAQ. The V and J ends lost 3 bases and 0 bases respectively, with 11 bases between them. CDR3 protein: CASSFQGQMNTEAFF. Here the CDR3 DNA reads TGTGCCAGCAGCTTTCAAGGACAGATGAACACTGAAGCTTTCTTT. Full variable domain (remainder filled in from reference TRBV7-6 and TRBJ1-1): GAGVSQSPRYKVTKRGQDVALRCDPISGHVSLYWYRQALGQGPEFLTYFNYEAQQDKSGLPNDRFSAERPEGSISTLTIQRTEQRDSAMYRCASSFQGQMNTEAFFGQGTRLTVV.

V is TRBV2 and J is TRBJ2-7; D might be TRBD1 (5 bases). V dropped 2 bases and J dropped 2 bases, with 10 bases sitting between them. CDR1 is SNHLY and CDR2 is FYNNEI in the germline V gene. The CDR3 runs to 14 residues. CDR3 in DNA: TGTGCCAGCAGTGAAACGGTCAGGGCCTACGAGCAGTACTTC. The encoded protein is CASSETVRAYEQYF.